This is a list of T cell receptor beta chains from one sample in a study of T cell responses to AZD1222 COVID-19 vaccine. Profiled with immunoSEQ multiplex PCR; TCRdb holds only in-frame clones, not every one. The table lists 100,000 to 140,000 clones, about nine tenths of them singletons, with around 8.6% in the top ten. This material consisted of peripheral blood, taken 28 days after the second AZD1222 dose. The receptors stem from an adult who received the AZD1222 COVID-19 vaccine. Each CDR3 is given without its conserved first and last residue. Each record gives: V gene, J gene, CDR3 protein.

TRBV18,TRBJ1-1,ASSPGTAASEAF
TRBV5-1,TRBJ2-7,ASSPNRDRISYEQY
TRBV19,TRBJ1-1,ASIKPGPKNTEAF
TRBV5-1,TRBJ1-4,ASSLTAGREKLF
TRBV5-4,TRBJ2-1,ASSLGQASSYNEQF
TRBV18,TRBJ1-4,ASSPGLGEKLF
TRBV5-1,TRBJ2-5,ASRLAGEQETQY
TRBV10-3,TRBJ1-5,AISESGGYQPQH
TRBV11-2,TRBJ2-3,ASSFTLVLDTQY
TRBV27,TRBJ1-4,ASSSRGTRNEKLF
TRBV4-1,TRBJ1-5,ASSQVKSGNQPQH
TRBV6-5,TRBJ2-1,ASRAVKSSYNEQF
TRBV28,TRBJ1-5,ATGGRSNQPQH
TRBV5-1,TRBJ2-2,ASSLAGGFANTGELF
TRBV18,TRBJ2-7,ASSPREGSEQY
TRBV7-6,TRBJ2-2,ASSLVSGPRELF
TRBV5-4,TRBJ2-4,ASSSTGQGNLAKNIQY
TRBV4-1,TRBJ2-7,ASSQVDFTGSTYEQY
TRBV10-3,TRBJ1-4,AISEGRPEKLF
TRBV10-3,TRBJ1-1,AISGRDRGNTEAF
TRBV7-2,TRBJ2-5,ASSLDLLETQY
TRBV3-1/TRBV3-2,TRBJ2-4,ASSQDFLVVQPGKNIQY
TRBV30,TRBJ2-7,AWRLAGGGYEQY
TRBV6-5,TRBJ2-5,ASRTPGPRETQY
TRBV5-4,TRBJ1-3,ASSLAGGRLSGNTIY
TRBV5-4,TRBJ1-2,ASSLAQGSGGYT
TRBV3-1/TRBV3-2,TRBJ2-5,ASSQDSATRGRTQY
TRBV11-2,TRBJ2-3,ASSLEPGGGDTQY
TRBV9,TRBJ2-5,ASSVGTGATQETQY
TRBV11-3,TRBJ2-2,ASRRTNTGELF
TRBV24-1,TRBJ2-1,ATSERRTSGRPYNEQF
TRBV5-1,TRBJ2-6,ASSSQGGAGANVLT
TRBV4-1,TRBJ2-7,ASSQPGLAVEQY
TRBV9,TRBJ1-2,ASSVVDGGGYT
TRBV27,TRBJ1-6,ASSLTPRFNSPLH
TRBV19,TRBJ1-3,ASRVRTDPGNTIY
TRBV24-1,TRBJ2-7,ATSQTGNEQY
TRBV11-1,TRBJ1-1,ASSYRGRQSDEAF
TRBV5-1,TRBJ2-1,ASSLLGQAFNEQF
TRBV19,TRBJ1-6,ASSIGQGGPPLH
TRBV5-1,TRBJ2-1,ASSHLDRSSYNEQF
TRBV7-9,TRBJ2-5,ASSLVLTGPGETQY
TRBV15,TRBJ2-7,ATSRDAGDYSEQY
TRBV5-5,TRBJ1-3,ASSLVAYSSGNTIY
TRBV7-2,TRBJ1-2,ASSFGPGNYGYT
TRBV11-3,TRBJ1-1,ASSRRNTEAF
TRBV19,TRBJ1-5,ASSMGDSNQPQH
TRBV19,TRBJ1-1,ATTTPLGAGTEAF
TRBV7-2,TRBJ2-1,ASTQGLGQF
TRBV14,TRBJ2-1,ASSQGYLRGEQF
TRBV28,TRBJ2-1,ASSFRGSSYNEQF
TRBV5-1,TRBJ1-2,ASSTDRAGYGYT